The entry below describes one T cell receptor (beta chain). Its specificity is not known. This sample was taken from a study of breast tumors, draining lymph nodes, adjacent tissues. TCRdb re-called the multiplex PCR reads through MiXCR, storing one row per CDR3 protein. In the table there are some 22,000 distinct CDR3 sequences, 60% to 70% of which are singletons. The CDR3 has 16 amino acids. Germline CDR1 is SGHNT and CDR2 is YYREEE (reference sequence). V was pared by 4 bases and J by 5 bases, with 21 bases between. Notes on the study in general: The data were judged consistent with most tumor T cells coming from lymph node and expanding in tumor.

The sequence came from a female donor with breast cancer. Some clones in this sample may be carry-over from other donors' samples. J is TRBJ2-5 and V is TRBV5-4, with TRBD2 as a possible D gene (6 bases). Material for sequencing was tumor-adjacent breast tissue. The CDR3 loop is CASSRTYGGPEETQYF. The DNA for the CDR3 is TGTGCCAGCAGCCGAACCTACGGAGGGCCGGAGGAGACCCAGTACTTC.